This is a list of T cell receptor beta chains from one sample in a study of blood T cell repertoires in COVID-19. The data were produced by immunoSEQ multiplex PCR, yet TCRdb's version contains in-frame clones alone and is incomplete. The table has some 200,000 clones, roughly 88% seen once. The sequenced material came from peripheral blood. The receptors were sampled from a woman aged 40 to 49 who had recovered from COVID-19. Each CDR3 is given with its conserved first and last residue. The D gene is left open where the match is weak. The size entry is marked missing in some rows and otherwise reads once, few, many or a size class.

12,NA,TRBD1,TRBV19,TRBJ1-5,TGTGCCAGTAGAACAGGGGTTCAGCCCCAGCATTTT,CASRTGVQPQHF
15,NA,NA,TRBV18,TRBJ2-3,TGTGCCAGCTCACCCCGGAGTGATAGCGCAGATACGCAGTATTTT,CASSPRSDSADTQYF
15,NA,TRBD1,TRBV5-1,TRBJ1-2,TGCGCCAGCAGCCCCTCCGGGACAGGGATCTGGGGCTACACCTTC,CASSPSGTGIWGYTF
13,NA,NA,TRBV6-5,TRBJ1-2,TGTGCCAGCAGTTATACTCCGTCGCGGGGCTACACCTTC,CASSYTPSRGYTF
16,once,TRBD2,TRBV23-1,TRBJ2-3,TGCGCCAGCAGTCAATCTGGGAGGGTTAGCACAGATACGCAGTATTTT,CASSQSGRVSTDTQYF
14,NA,NA,TRBV14,TRBJ2-3,TGTGCCAGCCAGTCCATGACTAGCACAGATACGCAGTATTTT,CASQSMTSTDTQYF
13,NA,NA,TRBV19,TRBJ2-5,TGTGCCAGTAGTTTAGCGGACCAAGAGACCCAGTACTTC,CASSLADQETQYF
15,NA,NA,TRBV5-4,TRBJ2-7,TGTGCCAGCAGCTTTGACGGGGGTGGAGGCTACGAGCAGTACTTC,CASSFDGGGGYEQYF
14,few,TRBD1,TRBV27,TRBJ2-3,TGTGCCAGCAGCCCAGGGGGTAGTACAGATACGCAGTATTTT,CASSPGGSTDTQYF
16,NA,NA,TRBV6-1,TRBJ2-1,TGTGCCAGCAGTGATGTGGGGGGACGCTCCTACAATGAGCAGTTCTTC,CASSDVGGRSYNEQFF
12,NA,NA,TRBV12-3/TRBV12-4,TRBJ1-6,TGTGCCAGCAGTCGGGGTAATCCACCCCTCCACTTT,CASSRGNPPLHF
13,NA,TRBD1,TRBV19,TRBJ2-1,TGTGCCAGTAGCGGTCGGGACAGGAATGAGCAGTTCTTC,CASSGRDRNEQFF
16,NA,TRBD2,TRBV5-5,TRBJ2-3,TGTGCCAGCAGCCCGGGACTAGCGGGGTTCGGGGATACGCAGTATTTT,CASSPGLAGFGDTQYF
16,once,TRBD2,TRBV7-9,TRBJ2-3,TGTGCCAGCAGCTTAGTTGGTAGCGGGGGCACAGATACGCAGTATTTT,CASSLVGSGGTDTQYF
15,NA,TRBD1,TRBV7-8,TRBJ2-2,TGTGCCAGCAGCCGAGGACAGGCGAACACCGGGGAGCTGTTTTTT,CASSRGQANTGELFF
14,few,TRBD1,TRBV6-2/TRBV6-3,TRBJ1-5,TGTGCCAGCAGTGACGGGACAGGGCGTCAGCCCCAGCATTTT,CASSDGTGRQPQHF
17,NA,TRBD2,TRBV18,TRBJ2-2,TGTGCCAGCTCACCACCGGAATATAGCGGGTTCACCGGGGAGCTGTTTTTT,CASSPPEYSGFTGELFF
16,NA,TRBD1,TRBV10-3,TRBJ2-5,TGTGCCATCAGTGAAGCCGGGACAGGGGTTCGAGAGACCCAGTACTTC,CAISEAGTGVRETQYF
15,NA,TRBD1,TRBV19,TRBJ1-3,TGTGCCAGTAGTATCGGACAGGGGGCCGGAAACACCATATATTTT,CASSIGQGAGNTIYF
13,NA,NA,TRBV13,TRBJ2-7,TGTGCCAGCAGCTTAGGGGACAAGTACGAGCAGTACTTC,CASSLGDKYEQYF
14,NA,NA,TRBV7-9,TRBJ2-1,TGTGCCAGCACCGTAGGAGGGGGCCTCCCTTCGCAGTTCTTC,CASTVGGGLPSQFF
13,NA,NA,TRBV6-1,TRBJ1-2,TGTGCCAGCAGTGACACAGGGTATGGTGGCTACACCTTC,CASSDTGYGGYTF
15,once,TRBD1,TRBV28,TRBJ1-5,TGTGCCAGCAGATCACAGGGGTTTGGCAATCAGCCCCAGCATTTT,CASRSQGFGNQPQHF
11,NA,NA,TRBV6-5,TRBJ1-1,TGTGCCAGCATACTTAACACTGAAGCTTTCTTT,CASILNTEAFF
15,NA,NA,TRBV19,TRBJ1-2,TGTGCCAGTAGTATAGATTGGTCGAGCAACTATGGCTACACCTTC,CASSIDWSSNYGYTF
15,NA,NA,TRBV19,TRBJ1-2,TGTGCCAGTAGTATAGATCGCAGGGTGGACTATGGCTACACCTTC,CASSIDRRVDYGYTF
15,NA,TRBD1,TRBV5-4,TRBJ2-7,TGTGCCAGCAGTTCCAGGGACAGGGCTTCCTACGAGCAGTACTTC,CASSSRDRASYEQYF
16,NA,NA,TRBV6-6,TRBJ1-2,TGTGCCAGCAGTCGGGATGAGGAGGGAGGGAACTATGGCTACACCTTC,CASSRDEEGGNYGYTF
15,NA,TRBD1,TRBV6-5,TRBJ1-6,TGTGCCAGCAGCTCCGGGACAGGGATCGAGTCACCCCTCCACTTT,CASSSGTGIESPLHF
19,NA,TRBD2,TRBV4-2,TRBJ2-2,TGTGCCAGCAGCCATGAGAACTTAAGGGCGGGGGATAACACCGGGGAGCTGTTTTTT,CASSHENLRAGDNTGELFF
15,NA,TRBD2,TRBV6-6,TRBJ2-2,TGTGCCACCATATTTAGCGGGGGAAACACCGGGGAGCTGTTTTTT,CATIFSGGNTGELFF
12,NA,NA,TRBV7-2,TRBJ2-5,TGTGCCAGCCGAGACAGCCAAGAGACCCAGTACTTC,CASRDSQETQYF
15,once,TRBD1,TRBV4-3,TRBJ1-5,TGCGCCAGCAGCCAAACAGGGGAGGGCAATCAGCCCCAGCATTTT,CASSQTGEGNQPQHF
16,NA,TRBD1,TRBV9,TRBJ2-1,TGTGCCAGCAGCGTAGCAGGACAGGGTAAGGACAATGAGCAGTTCTTC,CASSVAGQGKDNEQFF
14,NA,TRBD1,TRBV29-1,TRBJ2-7,TGCAGCGTTGACCGAATAGACAGGGGGTCACAGCAGTACTTC,CSVDRIDRGSQQYF
15,NA,TRBD1,TRBV2,TRBJ1-5,TGTGCCAGCAGTCTACAGGGGTTATTCAATCAGCCCCAGCATTTT,CASSLQGLFNQPQHF
16,NA,NA,TRBV21-1,TRBJ2-5,TGTGCCGCCTCTGGGGTAGACAGGGGGCACCAAGAGACCCAGTACTTC,CAASGVDRGHQETQYF
14,NA,NA,TRBV19,TRBJ1-5,TGTGCCAGTAGTCCACAGGGAAGCAATCAGCCCCAGCATTTT,CASSPQGSNQPQHF
17,NA,TRBD1,TRBV15,TRBJ1-1,TGTGCCACCAGCAGAGATCGAGTGGGACAGGGGGCATCTGAAGCTTTCTTT,CATSRDRVGQGASEAFF
16,NA,TRBD1,TRBV4-3,TRBJ1-2,TGCGCCAGCAGCCAACGCACGGGACAGGGGAACTATGGCTACACCTTC,CASSQRTGQGNYGYTF
13,NA,TRBD1,TRBV6-5,TRBJ2-7,TGTGCCAGCAAAGTGAACAGGGGCTTCGAGCAGTACTTC,CASKVNRGFEQYF
15,NA,NA,TRBV2,TRBJ2-5,TGTGCCAGCAGTGACGGGTCGGGGAAGGGAGAGACCCAGTACTTC,CASSDGSGKGETQYF
14,NA,NA,TRBV30,TRBJ1-4,TGTGCCTGGGGTACGACAAATCAGGGTGAAAAACTGTTTTTT,CAWGTTNQGEKLFF
12,many,NA,TRBV15,TRBJ2-1,TGTGCCACCAGTGACATATTCAATGAGCAGTTCTTC,CATSDIFNEQFF
17,NA,NA,TRBV5-1,TRBJ2-5,TGCGCCAGCAGCCCTAGGTTGCTAGCCGGGGCGGGGGAGACCCAGTACTTC,CASSPRLLAGAGETQYF
14,NA,TRBD2,TRBV11-3,TRBJ2-3,TGTGCCAGCAGCCCGGGGGGGCTCCCAGATACGCAGTATTTT,CASSPGGLPDTQYF
15,NA,NA,TRBV2,TRBJ2-1,TGTGCCAGCAGTGAGGAGTCGAGCTCCTACAATGAGCAGTTCTTC,CASSEESSSYNEQFF
14,NA,NA,TRBV9,TRBJ2-7,TGTGCCAGCAGCGTAGATCCGTCAGATAAGGAGCAGTACTTC,CASSVDPSDKEQYF
13,NA,TRBD1,TRBV3-1/TRBV3-2,TRBJ1-2,TGTGCCAGCAGCCAAGATTCCTCCGGGACAGGGGCCTTC,CASSQDSSGTGAF
15,few,TRBD2,TRBV24-1,TRBJ2-5,TGTGCCACCAGCCCAGCGGGGGGGTTTCGAGAGACCCAGTACTTC,CATSPAGGFRETQYF
13,NA,NA,TRBV6-2/TRBV6-3,TRBJ2-2,TGTGCCAGCAGTCTCAGGAACACCGGGGAGCTGTTTTTT,CASSLRNTGELFF
14,NA,NA,TRBV6-5,TRBJ1-2,TGTGCCAGCAGAACAACAGACAGGACATATGGCTACACCTTC,CASRTTDRTYGYTF
11,NA,NA,TRBV7-8,TRBJ2-1,TGTGCCAGCAGCTCCCATTTTGAGCAGTTCTTC,CASSSHFEQFF
16,NA,NA,TRBV20-1,TRBJ1-6,TGCAGTGCTAGTAGAGCGGACCTGAGGAACAATTCACCCCTCCACTTT,CSASRADLRNNSPLHF
13,NA,NA,TRBV12-3/TRBV12-4,TRBJ1-5,TGTGCCAGCAGTTTGACGGGGGATCAGCCCCAGCATTTT,CASSLTGDQPQHF
15,NA,NA,TRBV2,TRBJ2-7,TGTGCCAGCAGTGAAGCGGGACACTTAACCTACGAGCAGTACTTC,CASSEAGHLTYEQYF
17,once,TRBD1,TRBV19,TRBJ1-4,TGTGCCAGTAGTGGGGGGACAGGGGGATTGTCAAATGAAAAACTGTTTTTT,CASSGGTGGLSNEKLFF
16,few,TRBD1,TRBV18,TRBJ1-6,TGTGCCAGCTCACTCGGACAGGGTGTTCCTAATTCACCCCTCCACTTT,CASSLGQGVPNSPLHF
15,NA,NA,TRBV3-1/TRBV3-2,TRBJ2-2,TGTGCCAGCAGCCAAACGGGCAGGGACACCGGGGAGCTGTTTTTT,CASSQTGRDTGELFF
14,few,NA,TRBV2,TRBJ1-1,TGTGCCAGCCTAGGGGAAAGCCTGATGGCTGAAGCTTTCTTT,CASLGESLMAEAFF